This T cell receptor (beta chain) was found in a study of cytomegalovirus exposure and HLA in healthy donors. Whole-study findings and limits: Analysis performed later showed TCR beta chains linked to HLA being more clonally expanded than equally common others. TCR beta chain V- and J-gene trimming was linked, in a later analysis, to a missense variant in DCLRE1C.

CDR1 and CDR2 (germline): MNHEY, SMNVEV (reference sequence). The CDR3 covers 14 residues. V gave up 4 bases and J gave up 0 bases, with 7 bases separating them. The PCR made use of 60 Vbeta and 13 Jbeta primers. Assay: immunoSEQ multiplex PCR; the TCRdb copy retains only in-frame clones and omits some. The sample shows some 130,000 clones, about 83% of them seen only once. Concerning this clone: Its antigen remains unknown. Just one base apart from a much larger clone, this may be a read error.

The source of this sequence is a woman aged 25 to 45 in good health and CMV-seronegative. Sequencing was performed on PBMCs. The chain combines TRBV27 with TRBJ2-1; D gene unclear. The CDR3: CASSYKSSYNEQFF. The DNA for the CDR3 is TGTGCCAGCAGTTATAAGAGCTCCTACAATGAGCAGTTCTTC.